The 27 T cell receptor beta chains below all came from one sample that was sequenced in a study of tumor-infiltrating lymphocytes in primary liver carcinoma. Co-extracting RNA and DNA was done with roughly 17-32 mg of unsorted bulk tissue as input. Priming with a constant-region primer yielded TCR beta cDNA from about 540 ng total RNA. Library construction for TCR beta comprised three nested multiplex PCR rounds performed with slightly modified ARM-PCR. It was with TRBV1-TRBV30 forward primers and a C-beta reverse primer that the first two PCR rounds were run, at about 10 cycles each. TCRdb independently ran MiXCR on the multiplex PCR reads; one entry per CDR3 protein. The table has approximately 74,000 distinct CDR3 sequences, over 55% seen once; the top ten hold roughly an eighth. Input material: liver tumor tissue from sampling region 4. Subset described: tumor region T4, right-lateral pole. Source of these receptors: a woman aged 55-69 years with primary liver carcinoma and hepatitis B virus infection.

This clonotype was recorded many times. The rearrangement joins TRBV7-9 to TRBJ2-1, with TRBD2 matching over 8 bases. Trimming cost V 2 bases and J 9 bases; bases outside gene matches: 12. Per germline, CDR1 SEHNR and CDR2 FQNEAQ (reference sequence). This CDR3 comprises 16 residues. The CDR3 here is CASSLWAGGIQVEQFF. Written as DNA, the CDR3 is TGTGCCAGCAGCTTATGGGCGGGGGGCATACAAGTTGAGCAGTTCTTC.

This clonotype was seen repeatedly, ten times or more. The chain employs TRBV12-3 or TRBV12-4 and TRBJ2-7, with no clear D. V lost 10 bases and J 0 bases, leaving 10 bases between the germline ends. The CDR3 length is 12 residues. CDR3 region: CATPNSSYEQYF. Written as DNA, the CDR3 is TGTGCCACCCCCAACAGCTCCTACGAGCAGTACTTC.

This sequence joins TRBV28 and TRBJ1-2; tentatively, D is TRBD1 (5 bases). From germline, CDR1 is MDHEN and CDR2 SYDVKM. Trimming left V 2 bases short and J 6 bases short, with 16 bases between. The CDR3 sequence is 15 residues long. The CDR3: CASSLIGLQGNGYTF. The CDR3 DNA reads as TGTGCCAGCAGTTTAATTGGGCTTCAGGGCAATGGCTACACCTTC.

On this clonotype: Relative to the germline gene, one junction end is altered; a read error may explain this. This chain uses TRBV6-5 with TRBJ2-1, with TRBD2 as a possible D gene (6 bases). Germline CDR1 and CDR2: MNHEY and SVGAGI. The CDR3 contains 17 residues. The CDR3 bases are TGTGCCTGCGGGCCCCGGGTTCGAGCGGGTCGCTACAATGAGCAGCTCTTC. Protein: CACGPRVRAGRYNEQLF.

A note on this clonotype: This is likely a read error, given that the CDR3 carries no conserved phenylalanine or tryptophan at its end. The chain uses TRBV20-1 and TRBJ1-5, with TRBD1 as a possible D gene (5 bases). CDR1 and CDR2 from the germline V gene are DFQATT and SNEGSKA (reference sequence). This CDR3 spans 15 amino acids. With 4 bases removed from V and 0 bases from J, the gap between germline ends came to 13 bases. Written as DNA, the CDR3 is TGCAGTGCTATTCCCCAGGGCCATAGCAATCAGCCCCAGCATTTA. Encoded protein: CSAIPQGHSNQPQHL.

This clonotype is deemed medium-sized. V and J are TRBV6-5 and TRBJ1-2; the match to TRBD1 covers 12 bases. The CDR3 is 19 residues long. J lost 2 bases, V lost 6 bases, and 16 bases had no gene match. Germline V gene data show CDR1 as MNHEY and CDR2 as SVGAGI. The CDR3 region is CASRPWGQGARGMNYGYTF. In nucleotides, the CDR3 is TGTGCCAGCAGACCCTGGGGACAGGGGGCGCGAGGGATGAACTATGGCTACACCTTC.

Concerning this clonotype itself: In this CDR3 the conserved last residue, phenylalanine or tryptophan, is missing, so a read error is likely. CDR3 sequence: CANSWGTEVSPLHS. The CDR3 bases are TGTGCCAACAGCTGGGGGACAGAGGTTTCACCCCTCCACTCT. The chain couples TRBV5-6 to TRBJ1-6; TRBD1 agrees at 7 bases. Germline values: CDR1 SGHDT, CDR2 YYEEEE. This CDR3 region has 14 residues.

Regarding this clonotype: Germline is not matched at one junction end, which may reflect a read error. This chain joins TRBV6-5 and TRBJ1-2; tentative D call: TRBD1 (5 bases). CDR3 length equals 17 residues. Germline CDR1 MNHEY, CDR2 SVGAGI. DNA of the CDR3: TGTGTCAGCAAAACATGGGGGAGTAGGGCATCGGGGTACGGCTACACCTTC. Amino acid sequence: CVSKTWGSRASGYGYTF.

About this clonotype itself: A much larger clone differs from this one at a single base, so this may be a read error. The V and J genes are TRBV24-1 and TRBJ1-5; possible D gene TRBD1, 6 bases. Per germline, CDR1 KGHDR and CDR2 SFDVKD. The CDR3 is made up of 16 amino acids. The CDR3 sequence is CATGDWTDDSNQPQHF. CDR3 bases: TGTGCCACCGGTGATTGGACAGATGATAGCAATCAGCCCCAGCATTTT.

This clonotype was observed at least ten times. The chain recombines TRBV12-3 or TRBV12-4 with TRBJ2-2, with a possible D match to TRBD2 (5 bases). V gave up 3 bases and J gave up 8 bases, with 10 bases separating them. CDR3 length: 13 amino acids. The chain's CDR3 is CASSLEAGGELFF. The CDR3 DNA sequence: TGTGCCAGCAGTTTGGAGGCCGGAGGGGAGCTGTTTTTT.

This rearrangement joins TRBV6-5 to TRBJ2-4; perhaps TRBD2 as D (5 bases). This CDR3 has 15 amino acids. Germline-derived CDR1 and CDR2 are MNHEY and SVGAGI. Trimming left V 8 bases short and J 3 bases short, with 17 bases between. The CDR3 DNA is TGTGCCAGCCAAAGGGTGGGAGAAGGCAAAAACATTCAGTACTTC. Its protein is CASQRVGEGKNIQYF.

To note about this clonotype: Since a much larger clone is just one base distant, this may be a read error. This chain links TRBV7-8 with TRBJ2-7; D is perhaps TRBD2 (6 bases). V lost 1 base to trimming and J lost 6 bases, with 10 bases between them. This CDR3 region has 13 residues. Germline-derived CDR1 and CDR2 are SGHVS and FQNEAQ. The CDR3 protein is CASSLVEGREQYF. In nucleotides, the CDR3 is TGTGCCAGCAGCTTAGTGGAGGGCCGCGAGCAGTACTTC. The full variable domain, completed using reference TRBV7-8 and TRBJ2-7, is GAGVSQSPRYKVAKRGQDVALRCDPISGHVSLFWYQQALGQGPEFLTYFQNEAQLDKSGLPSDRFFAERPEGSVSTLKIQRTQQEDSAVYLCASSLVEGREQYFGPGTRLTVT.

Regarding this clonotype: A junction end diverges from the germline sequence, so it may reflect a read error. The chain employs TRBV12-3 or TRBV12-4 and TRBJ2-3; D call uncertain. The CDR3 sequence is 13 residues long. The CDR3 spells CAGSLGLQDTQYF. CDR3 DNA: TGTGCCGGCAGTTTAGGTCTCCAAGATACGCAGTATTTT.

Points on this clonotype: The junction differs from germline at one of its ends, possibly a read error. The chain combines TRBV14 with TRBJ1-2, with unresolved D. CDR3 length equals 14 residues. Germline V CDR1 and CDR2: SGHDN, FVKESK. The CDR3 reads CANSQDGGLQGYTF. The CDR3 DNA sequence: TGTGCCAACAGCCAAGATGGAGGGCTCCAGGGCTACACCTTC.

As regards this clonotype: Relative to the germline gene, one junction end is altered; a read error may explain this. The CDR3 coding sequence is TGCAGCCTTGAGGGGACTAGTCGGACCGGGGAGCTGTTTTTT. It is translated as CSLEGTSRTGELFF. The V and J genes are TRBV29-1 and TRBJ2-2, with 8 positions matching TRBD2. The germline V gene has CDR1 SQVTM and CDR2 ANQGSEA. This CDR3 contains 14 residues.

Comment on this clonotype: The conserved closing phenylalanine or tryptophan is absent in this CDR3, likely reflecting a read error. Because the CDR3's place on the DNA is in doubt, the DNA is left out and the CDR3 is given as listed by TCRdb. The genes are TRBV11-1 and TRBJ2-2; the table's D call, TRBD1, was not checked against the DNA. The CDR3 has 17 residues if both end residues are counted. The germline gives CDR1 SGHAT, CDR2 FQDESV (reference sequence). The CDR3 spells CASRGRTGSANTGELLS.

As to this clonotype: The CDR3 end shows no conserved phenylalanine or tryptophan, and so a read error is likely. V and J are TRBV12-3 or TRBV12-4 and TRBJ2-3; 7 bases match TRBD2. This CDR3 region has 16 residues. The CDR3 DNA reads TGTGCCACCAGTGACGTAGGGTCAGGGAGGGCCTATACGCAGTATTCT. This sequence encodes CATSDVGSGRAYTQYS.

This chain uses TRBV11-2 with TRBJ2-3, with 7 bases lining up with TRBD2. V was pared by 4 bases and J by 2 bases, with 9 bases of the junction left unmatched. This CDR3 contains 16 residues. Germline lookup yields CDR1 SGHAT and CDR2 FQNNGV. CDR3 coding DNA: TGTGCCAGCAGCTCATTCAGCGGGACCAACACAGATACGCAGTATTTT. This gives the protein CASSSFSGTNTDTQYF.

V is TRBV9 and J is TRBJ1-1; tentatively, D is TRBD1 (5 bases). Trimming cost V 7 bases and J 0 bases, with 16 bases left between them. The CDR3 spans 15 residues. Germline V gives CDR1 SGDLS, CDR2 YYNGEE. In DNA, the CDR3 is TGTGCCAGCGGCGCAGAGGGACGGATGAACACTGAAGCTTTCTTT. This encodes CASGAEGRMNTEAFF.

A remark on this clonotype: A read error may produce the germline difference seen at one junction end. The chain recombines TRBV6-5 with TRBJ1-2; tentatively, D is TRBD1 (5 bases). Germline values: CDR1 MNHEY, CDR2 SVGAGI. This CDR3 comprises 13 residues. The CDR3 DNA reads TGTGCCAGCGGTTACTTCCAGGGAGATGGCTACACCTTC. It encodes CASGYFQGDGYTF.

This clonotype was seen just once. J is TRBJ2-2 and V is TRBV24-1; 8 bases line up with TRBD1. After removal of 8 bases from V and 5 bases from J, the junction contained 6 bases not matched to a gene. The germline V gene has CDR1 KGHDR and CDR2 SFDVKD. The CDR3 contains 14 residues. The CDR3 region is CATKGQEMTGELFF. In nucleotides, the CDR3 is TGTGCCACCAAGGGACAGGAGATGACCGGGGAGCTGTTTTTT.

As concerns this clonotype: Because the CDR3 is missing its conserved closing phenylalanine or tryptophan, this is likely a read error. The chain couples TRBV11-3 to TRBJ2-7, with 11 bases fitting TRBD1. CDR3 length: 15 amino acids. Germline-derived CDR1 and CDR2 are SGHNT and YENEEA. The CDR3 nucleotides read TGTACCAGCAGCCCCTGGACAGGGGGCAACTACGAGCAGTACCTC. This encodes CTSSPWTGGNYEQYL.

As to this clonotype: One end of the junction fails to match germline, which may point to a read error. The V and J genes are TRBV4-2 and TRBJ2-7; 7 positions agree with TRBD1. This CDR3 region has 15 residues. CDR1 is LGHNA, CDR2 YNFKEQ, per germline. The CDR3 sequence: CAISQDPSGGYEQYF. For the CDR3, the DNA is TGTGCCATCAGCCAAGATCCGTCAGGGGGCTACGAGCAGTACTTC.

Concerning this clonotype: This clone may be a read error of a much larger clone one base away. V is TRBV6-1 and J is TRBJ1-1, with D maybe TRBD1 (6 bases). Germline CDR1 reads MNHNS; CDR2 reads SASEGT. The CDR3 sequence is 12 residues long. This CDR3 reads CASNEGGTFAFF. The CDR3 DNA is TGTGCCAGCAATGAAGGGGGGACGTTCGCCTTCTTT.

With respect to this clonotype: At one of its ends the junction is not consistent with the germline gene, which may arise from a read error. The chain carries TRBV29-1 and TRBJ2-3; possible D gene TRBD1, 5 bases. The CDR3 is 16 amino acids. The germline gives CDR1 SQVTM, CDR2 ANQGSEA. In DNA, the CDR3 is TGCAGCGTTGAAGATTTTCGGCCCCAGGGCACAGATTCGCAGTATTTT. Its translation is CSVEDFRPQGTDSQYF.

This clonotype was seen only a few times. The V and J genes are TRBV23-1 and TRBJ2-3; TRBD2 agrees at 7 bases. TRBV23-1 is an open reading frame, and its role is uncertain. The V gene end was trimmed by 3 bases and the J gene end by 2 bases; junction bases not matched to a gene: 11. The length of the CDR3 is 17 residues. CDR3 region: CASSHYEGAGYTDTQYF. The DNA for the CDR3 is TGCGCCAGCAGTCACTACGAGGGAGCGGGGTACACAGATACGCAGTATTTT.

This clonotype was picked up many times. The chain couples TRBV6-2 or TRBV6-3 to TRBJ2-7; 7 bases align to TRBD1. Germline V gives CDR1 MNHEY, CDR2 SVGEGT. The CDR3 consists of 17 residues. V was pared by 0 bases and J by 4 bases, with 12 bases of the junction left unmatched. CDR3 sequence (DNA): TGTGCCAGCAGTTACTCGAACGCCAGGGGGAACGCGTACGAGCAGTACTTC. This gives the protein CASSYSNARGNAYEQYF.